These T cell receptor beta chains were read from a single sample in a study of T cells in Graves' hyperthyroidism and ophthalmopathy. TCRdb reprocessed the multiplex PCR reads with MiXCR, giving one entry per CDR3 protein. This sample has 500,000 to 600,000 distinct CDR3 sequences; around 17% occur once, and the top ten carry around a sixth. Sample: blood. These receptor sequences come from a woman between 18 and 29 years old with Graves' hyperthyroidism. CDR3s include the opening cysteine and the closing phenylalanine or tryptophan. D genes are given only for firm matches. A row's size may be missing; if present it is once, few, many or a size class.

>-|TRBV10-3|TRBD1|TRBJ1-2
TGTGCCATCAGTGACCGGACAGGGGGCTATGGCTACACCTTC
CAISDRTGGYGYTF
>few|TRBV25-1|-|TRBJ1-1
TGTGCCAGCAGTGAATGGAGGGCCGCTAACACTGAAGCTTTCTTT
CASSEWRAANTEAFF
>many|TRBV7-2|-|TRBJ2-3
TGTGCCAGCACTAGGTCAGATACGCAGTATTTT
CASTRSDTQYF
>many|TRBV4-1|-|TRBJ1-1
TGCGCCAGCAGCCAAGATCGGGTGCGGAGCACTGAAGCTTTCTTT
CASSQDRVRSTEAFF
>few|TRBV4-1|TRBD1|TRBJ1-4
TGCGCCAGCAGCCAAATCGACAGGGCCGGTGAAAAACTGTTTTTT
CASSQIDRAGEKLFF
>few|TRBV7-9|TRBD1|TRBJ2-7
TGTGCCAGCAGCCAGGGGACAGGGACAGCTACGTACGAGCAGTACTTC
CASSQGTGTATYEQYF
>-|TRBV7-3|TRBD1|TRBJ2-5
TGTGCCAGCAGCTTGGGACAGTCTGGTGCGACCCAGTACTTC
CASSLGQSGATQYF
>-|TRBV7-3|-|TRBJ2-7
TGTGCCAGCACCAGGGCCCCCTACGAGCAGTACTTC
CASTRAPYEQYF
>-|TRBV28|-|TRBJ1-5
TGTGCCAGCAGGATGGATCGGGCCCGCCAGCCCCAGCATTTT
CASRMDRARQPQHF
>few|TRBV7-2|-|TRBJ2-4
TGTGCCAGCAGCTTTTATCTGAGGGACAAAAACATTCAGTACTTC
CASSFYLRDKNIQYF
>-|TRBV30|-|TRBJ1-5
TGTGCCTGGGGAAGGACTGTAAGCAATCAGCCCCAGCATTTT
CAWGRTVSNQPQHF
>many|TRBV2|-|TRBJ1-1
TGTGCCAGCAGAGCGGGACAAACGAACACTGAAGCTTTCTTT
CASRAGQTNTEAFF
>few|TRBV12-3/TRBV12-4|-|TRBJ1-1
TGTGCCAGCAGTTCTGGGATTAACACTGAAGCTTTCTTT
CASSSGINTEAFF
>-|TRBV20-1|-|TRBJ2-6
TGCAGTGCTAGAGATCCAGGTCGGCAGTCGATCTCTGGGGCCAACGTCCTGACTTTC
CSARDPGRQSISGANVLTF
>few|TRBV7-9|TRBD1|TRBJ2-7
TGTGCCAGCAGCTTAGGGAGACAGGGCCGGAGCTCCTACGAGCAGTACTTC
CASSLGRQGRSSYEQYF
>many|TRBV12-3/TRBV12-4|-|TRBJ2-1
TGTGCCAGCAGCCGACGGGACTCTCCCTCCAATGAGCAGTTCTTC
CASSRRDSPSNEQFF
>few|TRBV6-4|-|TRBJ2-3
TGTGCCAGCAGTGTCGGGGACACAGATACGCAGTATTTT
CASSVGDTDTQYF
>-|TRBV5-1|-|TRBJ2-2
TGCGCCAGCAGCTTGGTGCCGTGGGGGGCGAACACCGGGGAGCTGTTTTTT
CASSLVPWGANTGELFF
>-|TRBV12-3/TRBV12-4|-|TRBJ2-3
TGTGCCAGCAGTTTTGATGGTGCCACAGATACGCAGTATTTT
CASSFDGATDTQYF
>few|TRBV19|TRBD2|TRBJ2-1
TGTGCCAGTAGTATCCCAGCGGGGGCCTACAATGAGCAGTTCTTC
CASSIPAGAYNEQFF
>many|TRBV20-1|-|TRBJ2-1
TGCAGTGCTAGAGATAATATTTGGGGGTCCTACAATGAGCAGTTCTTC
CSARDNIWGSYNEQFF
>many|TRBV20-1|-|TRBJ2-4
TGCAGTGCCATCCGGGACTCAACTCGAAGGGACATTCAGTACTTC
CSAIRDSTRRDIQYF
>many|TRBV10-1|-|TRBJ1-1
TGCGCCAGCACGGTAAAGCAGACCCGAGGGAACACTGAAGCTTTCTTT
CASTVKQTRGNTEAFF
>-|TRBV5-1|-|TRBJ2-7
TGCGCCAGCAGCTTGCTCTCTGGGTACGAGCAGTACTTC
CASSLLSGYEQYF
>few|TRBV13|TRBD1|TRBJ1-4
TGTGCCAGCAGCCCCAGGGGGGCGGGTGAAAAACTGTTTTTT
CASSPRGAGEKLFF
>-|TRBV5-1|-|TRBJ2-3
TGCGCCAGCAGCTTGGCAGCGGCAGATACGCAGTATTTT
CASSLAAADTQYF
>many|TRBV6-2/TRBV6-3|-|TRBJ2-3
TGTGCCAGCAGTCCACGCCTTGGGGGAGATACGCAGTATTTT
CASSPRLGGDTQYF
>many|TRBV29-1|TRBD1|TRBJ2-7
TGCAGCGGACAGGGGGCCTACGAGCAGTACTTC
CSGQGAYEQYF
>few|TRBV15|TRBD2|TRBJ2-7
TGTGCCACCAGCGCCGTAGGCGGGAGCTACGAGCAGTACTTC
CATSAVGGSYEQYF
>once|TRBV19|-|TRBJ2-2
TGTGCCAGTACCTTCAGGGACGCGAACACCGGGGAGCTGTTTTTT
CASTFRDANTGELFF